This record looks at one T cell receptor (beta chain) sequence and its context. These data belong to a study of blood T cell repertoires in COVID-19. Study at large: Both acute and convalescent COVID-19 samples were obtained from the United States, Italy and Spain. PBMCs, B-cell-depleted T cells, or T cells provided the cDNA or gDNA that made up the material.

Germline CDR1 reads LGHDT; CDR2 reads YNNKEL (reference sequence). There are 16 residues in the CDR3. Trimming left V 3 bases short and J 6 bases short, with 17 bases between. In the source study's methods: Estimates of nucleated cell counts were drawn from the amplification of reference gene primers. The table came from immunoSEQ multiplex PCR; TCRdb's copy has only in-frame clones and leaves some out. D and trimming come from the DNA, and the V and J calls and clone size come from that table. The sample contains about 64,000 clones, approximately 80% of which appear only once. The rearrangement links TRBV3-1 (or the pseudogene TRBV3-2) to TRBJ2-2; D might be TRBD1 (6 bases). Sequencing was done on a sample of peripheral blood. The sequence was obtained from a man older than 75 with acute or convalescent COVID-19. CDR3 DNA: TGTGCCAGCAGCCAGGGGGCTGGCCTTTTGTCCGGGGAGCTGTTTTTT. This encodes CASSQGAGLLSGELFF.